The TCR beta chain described here comes from a study of cytomegalovirus exposure and HLA in healthy donors. Notes on the study in general: Later on, an analysis tied roughly 17,000 TCR beta sequences to HLA alleles at 0.05 false discovery rate. An observed cluster of highly shared sequence variants was recorded as a likely sequencing artifact. Trimming of TCR beta V- and J-genes showed a link, identified in a later analysis, to a missense DCLRE1C variant.

As to this clone: What it binds is not known.

V was trimmed by 3 bases and J by 1 base, leaving 12 bases between them. CDR1 and CDR2 (germline): MNHEY, SVGAGI. The CDR3 length is 15 residues. Primers for the PCR totalled 60 Vbeta and 13 Jbeta. TCRdb keeps only in-frame clones here, not all; method: immunoSEQ multiplex PCR. With around 74,000 clones in the sample, the ten largest clones hold about 4.6%. Sequenced material: PBMCs. The TCR was taken from a man aged 25 to 45 in good health and CMV-seronegative. The rearrangement links TRBV6-5 to TRBJ1-1; D unresolved. The CDR3 loop reads CASSYFSQANTEAFF. CDR3 sequence (DNA): TGTGCCAGCAGTTATTTTTCCCAGGCGAACACTGAAGCTTTCTTT.